This TCR beta chain was identified during a study of identical twins. TCRdb re-derived calls from the 5' RACE reads in MiXCR, one entry per CDR3 protein. Among approximately 490,000 distinct CDR3 sequences listed, under 25% were seen once. From germline, CDR1 is ENHRY and CDR2 SYGVKD. The CDR3 is 13 amino acids. J lost 4 bases, V lost 8 bases, and 7 bases had no gene match. To note about this clonotype: Its antigen remains unidentified.

Study-wide results and caveats: Clonotypes of the beta chain that were abundant in cord blood carried fewer insertions (memory repertoires showed none). The models gave estimates that fell short of the out-of-frame TCR alpha sharing seen in monozygotic twins.

The data were also submitted as part of a second study, on yellow fever vaccine responses in identical twins.

The sample taken for sequencing was CD4+ T cells sorted from blood. This clonotype was sampled from a young woman in good health. The chain recombines TRBV10-3 with TRBJ2-7, with 8 nucleotides matching TRBD1. As DNA, the CDR3 is TGTGCCATCGGGACAGGATTAATGTACGAGCAGTACTTC. Protein sequence: CAIGTGLMYEQYF.